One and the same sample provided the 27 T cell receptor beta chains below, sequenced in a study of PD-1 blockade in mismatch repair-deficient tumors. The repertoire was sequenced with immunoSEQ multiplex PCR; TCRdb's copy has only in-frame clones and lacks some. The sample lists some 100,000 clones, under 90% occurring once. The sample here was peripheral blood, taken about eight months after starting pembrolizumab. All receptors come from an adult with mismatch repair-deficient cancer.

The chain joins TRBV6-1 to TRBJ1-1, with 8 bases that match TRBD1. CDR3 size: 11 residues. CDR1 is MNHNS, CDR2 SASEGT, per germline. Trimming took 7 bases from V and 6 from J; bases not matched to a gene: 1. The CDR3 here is CASNRGAEAFF. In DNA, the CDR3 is TGTGCCAGCAACAGGGGGGCTGAAGCTTTCTTT.

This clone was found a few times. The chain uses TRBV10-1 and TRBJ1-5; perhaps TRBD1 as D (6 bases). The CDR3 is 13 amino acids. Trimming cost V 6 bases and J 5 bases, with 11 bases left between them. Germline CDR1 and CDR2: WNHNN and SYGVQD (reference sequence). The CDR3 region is CASSQGYDQPQHF. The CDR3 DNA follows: TGCGCCAGCAGCCAGGGGTATGATCAGCCCCAGCATTTT.

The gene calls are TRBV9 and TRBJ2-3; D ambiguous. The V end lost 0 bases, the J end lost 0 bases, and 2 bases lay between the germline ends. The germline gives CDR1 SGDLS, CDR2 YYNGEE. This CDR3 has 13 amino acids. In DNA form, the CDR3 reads TGTGCCAGCAGCGTAGCGAGCACAGATACGCAGTATTTT. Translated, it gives CASSVASTDTQYF.

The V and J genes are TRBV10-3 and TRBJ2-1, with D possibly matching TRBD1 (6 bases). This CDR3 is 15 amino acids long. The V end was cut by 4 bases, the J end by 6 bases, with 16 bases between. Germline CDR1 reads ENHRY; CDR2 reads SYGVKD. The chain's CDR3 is CAISGTATTLNEQFF. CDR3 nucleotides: TGTGCCATCAGTGGGACAGCAACCACCCTCAATGAGCAGTTCTTC.

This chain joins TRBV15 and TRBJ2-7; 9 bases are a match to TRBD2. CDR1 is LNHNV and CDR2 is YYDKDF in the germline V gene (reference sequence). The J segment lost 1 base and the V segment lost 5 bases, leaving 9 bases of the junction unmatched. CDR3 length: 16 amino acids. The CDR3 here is CATSPSGSGRSYEQYF. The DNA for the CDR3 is TGTGCCACCAGCCCCTCCGGAAGCGGGAGGTCCTACGAGCAGTACTTC.

CDR3 protein: CASSQDPGASGYNEQFF. The CDR3 bases are TGTGCCAGCAGCCAAGACCCCGGGGCCTCCGGATACAATGAGCAGTTCTTC. The gene calls are TRBV4-2 and TRBJ2-1; D may correspond to TRBD1 or TRBD2 (5 bases each). Per germline, CDR1 LGHNA and CDR2 YNFKEQ. The V end was cut by 0 bases, the J end by 4 bases, with 16 bases between. This CDR3 has 17 amino acids.

The CDR3 bases are TGCGCCAGCAGCCAAGTTCTGCAAGAGACCCAGTACTTC. It encodes CASSQVLQETQYF. The chain joins TRBV4-1 to TRBJ2-5; D gene ambiguous. Germline V gene sequence: CDR1 MGHRA, CDR2 YSYEKL. The CDR3 runs 13 residues. Trimming left V 1 base short and J 2 bases short, with 5 bases between.

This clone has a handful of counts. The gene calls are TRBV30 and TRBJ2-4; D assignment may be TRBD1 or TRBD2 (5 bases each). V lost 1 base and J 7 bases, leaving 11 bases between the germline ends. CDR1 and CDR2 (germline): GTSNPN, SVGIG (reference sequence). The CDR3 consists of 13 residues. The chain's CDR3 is CAWSEGSGNIQYF. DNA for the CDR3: TGTGCCTGGAGTGAGGGGAGTGGGAACATTCAGTACTTC.

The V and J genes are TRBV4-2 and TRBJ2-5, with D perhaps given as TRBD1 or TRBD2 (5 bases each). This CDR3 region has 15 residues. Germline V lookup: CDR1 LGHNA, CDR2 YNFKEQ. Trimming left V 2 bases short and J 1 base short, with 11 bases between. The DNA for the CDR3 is TGTGCCAGCAGCCAACGGGGCAGCAGCCAAGAGACCCAGTACTTC. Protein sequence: CASSQRGSSQETQYF.

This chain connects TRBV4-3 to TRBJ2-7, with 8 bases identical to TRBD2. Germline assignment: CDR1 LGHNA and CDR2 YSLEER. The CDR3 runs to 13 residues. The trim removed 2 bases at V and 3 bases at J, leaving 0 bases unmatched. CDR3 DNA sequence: TGCGCCAGCAGCCAAACTAGCGGCTACGAGCAGTACTTC. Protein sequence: CASSQTSGYEQYF.

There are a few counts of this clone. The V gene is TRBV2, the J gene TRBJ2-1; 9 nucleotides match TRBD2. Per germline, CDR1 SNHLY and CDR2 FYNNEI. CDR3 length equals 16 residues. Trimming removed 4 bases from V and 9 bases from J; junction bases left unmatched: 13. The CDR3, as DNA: TGTGCCAGCAGTGCGGCTCGGCGGGAGGGCCGGGTTGAGCAGTTCTTC. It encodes CASSAARREGRVEQFF.

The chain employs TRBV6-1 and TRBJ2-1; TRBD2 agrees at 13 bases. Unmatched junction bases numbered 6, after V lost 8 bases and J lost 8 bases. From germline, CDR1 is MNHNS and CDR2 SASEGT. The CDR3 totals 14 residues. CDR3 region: CASRTSGRADEQFF. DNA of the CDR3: TGTGCCAGCCGGACTAGCGGGAGAGCCGATGAGCAGTTCTTC.

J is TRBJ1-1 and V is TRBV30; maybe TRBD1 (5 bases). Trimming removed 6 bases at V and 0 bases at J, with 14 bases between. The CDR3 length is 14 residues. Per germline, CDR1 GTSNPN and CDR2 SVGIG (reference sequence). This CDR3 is CACRDFDLNTEAFF. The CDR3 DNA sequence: TGTGCCTGCCGGGACTTCGATTTGAACACTGAAGCTTTCTTT.

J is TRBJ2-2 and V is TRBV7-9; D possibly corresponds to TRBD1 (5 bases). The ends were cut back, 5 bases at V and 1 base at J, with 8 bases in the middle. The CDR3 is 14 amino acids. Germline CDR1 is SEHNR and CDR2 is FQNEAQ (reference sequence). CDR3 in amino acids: CASSIGQNTGELFF. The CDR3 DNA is TGTGCCAGCAGCATCGGACAGAACACCGGGGAGCTGTTTTTT.

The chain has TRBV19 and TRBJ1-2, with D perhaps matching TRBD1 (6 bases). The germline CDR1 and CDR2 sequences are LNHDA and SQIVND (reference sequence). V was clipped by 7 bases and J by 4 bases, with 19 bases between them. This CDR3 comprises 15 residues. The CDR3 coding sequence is TGTGCCAGTACCAACCCTGGGGGCGTTGGCTATGGCTACACCTTC. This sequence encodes CASTNPGGVGYGYTF.

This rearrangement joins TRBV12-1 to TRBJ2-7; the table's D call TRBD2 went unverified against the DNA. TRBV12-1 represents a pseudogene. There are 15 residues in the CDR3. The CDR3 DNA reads TGTGCCAGCAGCAGCATGGAGCGGGAGGATCTCGAGCAGTACTTC. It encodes CASSSMEREDLEQYF.

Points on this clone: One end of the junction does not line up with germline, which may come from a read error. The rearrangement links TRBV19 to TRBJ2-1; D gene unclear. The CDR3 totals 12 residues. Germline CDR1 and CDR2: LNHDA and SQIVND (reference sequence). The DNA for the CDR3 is TGTGCGAGTAGTTTAGGGTACAATGAGCAGTTCTTC. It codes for CASSLGYNEQFF.

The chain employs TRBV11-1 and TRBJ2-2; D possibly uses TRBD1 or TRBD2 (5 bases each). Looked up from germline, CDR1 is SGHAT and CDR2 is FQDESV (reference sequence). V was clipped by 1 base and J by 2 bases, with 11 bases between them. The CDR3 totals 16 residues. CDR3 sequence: CASSLGDPRNTGELFF. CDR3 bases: TGTGCCAGCAGCTTAGGGGACCCTCGTAACACCGGGGAGCTGTTTTTT.

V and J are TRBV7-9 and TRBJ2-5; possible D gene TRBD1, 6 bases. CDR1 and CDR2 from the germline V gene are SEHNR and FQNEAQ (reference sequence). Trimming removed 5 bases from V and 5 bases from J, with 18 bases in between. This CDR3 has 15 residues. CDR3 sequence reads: CASSPRLRQVETQYF. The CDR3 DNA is TGTGCCAGCAGCCCGAGGCTCAGACAGGTCGAGACCCAGTACTTC.

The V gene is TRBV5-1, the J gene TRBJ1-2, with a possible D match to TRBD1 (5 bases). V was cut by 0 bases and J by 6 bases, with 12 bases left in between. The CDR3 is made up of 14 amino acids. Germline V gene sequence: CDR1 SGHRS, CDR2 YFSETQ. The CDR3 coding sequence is TGCGCCAGCAGCTTGGATCGGACATCAAATGGCTACACCTTC. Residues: CASSLDRTSNGYTF. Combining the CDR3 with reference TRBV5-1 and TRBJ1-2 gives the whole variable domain KAGVTQTPRYLIKTRGQQVTLSCSPISGHRSVSWYQQTPGQGLQFLFEYFSETQRNKGNFPGRFSGRQFSNSRSEMNVSTLELGDSALYLCASSLDRTSNGYTFGSGTRLTVV.

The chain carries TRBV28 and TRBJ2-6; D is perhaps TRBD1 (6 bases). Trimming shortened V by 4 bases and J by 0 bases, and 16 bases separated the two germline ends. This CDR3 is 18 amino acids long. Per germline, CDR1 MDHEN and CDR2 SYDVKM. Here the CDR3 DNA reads TGTGCCAGCAGTTCGAAAGACAGGCCATTCTCTGGGGCCAACGTCCTGACTTTC. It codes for CASSSKDRPFSGANVLTF.

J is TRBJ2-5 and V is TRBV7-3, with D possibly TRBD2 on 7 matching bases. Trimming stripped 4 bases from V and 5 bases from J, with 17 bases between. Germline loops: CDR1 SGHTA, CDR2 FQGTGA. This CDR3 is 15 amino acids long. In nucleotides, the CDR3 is TGTGCCAGCAGCTCCTCGGGGGGCGCTTTGGAGACCCAGTACTTC. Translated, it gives CASSSSGGALETQYF.

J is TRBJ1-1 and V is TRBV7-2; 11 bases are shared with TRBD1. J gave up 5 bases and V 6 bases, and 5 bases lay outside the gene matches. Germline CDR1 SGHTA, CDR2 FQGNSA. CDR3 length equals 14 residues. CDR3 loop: CASRGQGVSTEAFF. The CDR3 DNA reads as TGTGCCAGCAGGGGACAGGGGGTCAGTACTGAAGCTTTCTTT.

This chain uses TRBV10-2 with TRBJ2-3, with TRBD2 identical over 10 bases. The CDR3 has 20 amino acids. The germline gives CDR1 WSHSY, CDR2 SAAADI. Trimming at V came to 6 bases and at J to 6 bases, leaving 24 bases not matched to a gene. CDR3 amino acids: CASRGRGTRGTSALLDTQYF. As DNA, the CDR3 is TGCGCCAGCAGGGGCAGAGGGACACGAGGGACTAGCGCCCTTTTGGATACGCAGTATTTT.

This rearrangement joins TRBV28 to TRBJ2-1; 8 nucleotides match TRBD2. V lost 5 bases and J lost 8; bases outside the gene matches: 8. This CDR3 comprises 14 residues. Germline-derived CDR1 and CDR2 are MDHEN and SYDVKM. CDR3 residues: CASSPSGSEYEQFF. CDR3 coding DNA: TGTGCCAGCAGTCCCAGCGGGAGTGAGTATGAGCAGTTCTTC.

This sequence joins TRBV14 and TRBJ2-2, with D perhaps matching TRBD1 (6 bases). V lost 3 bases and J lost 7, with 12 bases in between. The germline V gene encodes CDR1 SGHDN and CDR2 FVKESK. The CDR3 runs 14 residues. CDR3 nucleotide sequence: TGTGCCAGCAGCCAGGGGGCAGGGTTCGGGGAGCTGTTTTTT. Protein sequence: CASSQGAGFGELFF.

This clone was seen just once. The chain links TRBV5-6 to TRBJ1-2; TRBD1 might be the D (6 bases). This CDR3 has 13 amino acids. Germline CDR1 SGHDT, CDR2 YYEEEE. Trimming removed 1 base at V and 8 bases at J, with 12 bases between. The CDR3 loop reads CASSLRPGEGYTF. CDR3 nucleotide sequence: TGTGCCAGCAGCTTGCGGCCAGGGGAAGGCTACACCTTC. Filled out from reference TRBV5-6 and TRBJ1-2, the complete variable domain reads DAGVTQSPTHLIKTRGQQVTLRCSPKSGHDTVSWYQQALGQGPQFIFQYYEEEERQRGNFPDRFSGHQFPNYSSELNVNALLLGDSALYLCASSLRPGEGYTFGSGTRLTVV.